Listed below are T cell receptor beta chains from one sample, sequenced in a study of cytotoxic CD8 clonotypes in ibrutinib-treated CLL. Clones were sequenced by immunoSEQ multiplex PCR, and TCRdb holds only the in-frame ones, with some missing. Of around 70,000 clones in the sample, about 64% were seen once. The sample was PBMCs, taken after 12 months of ibrutinib treatment. These receptors all stem from a human donor with chronic lymphocytic leukemia. Both conserved end residues are part of each CDR3. D genes are given only for firm matches. Size values are once, few and many counts, or a class for expanded clones, and some rows have none.

d_call,v_call,j_call,clone_size,cdr3_aa,cdr3_nt
NA,TRBV7-3,TRBJ2-1,NA,CASSLYAGEQFF,TGTGCCAGCAGCTTATATGCAGGGGAGCAGTTCTTC
TRBD2,TRBV11-2,TRBJ2-2,NA,CASSGTMGGTGELFF,TGTGCCAGCAGCGGGACTATGGGGGGCACCGGGGAGCTGTTTTTT
NA,TRBV6-1,TRBJ2-7,few,CASSETGYLHYEQYF,TGTGCCAGCAGTGAAACCGGGTACTTACACTACGAGCAGTACTTC
TRBD2,TRBV10-3,TRBJ2-7,NA,CAISTSGGAIEQYF,TGTGCCATCAGTACTAGCGGGGGGGCGATCGAGCAGTACTTC
TRBD1,TRBV6-5,TRBJ1-1,NA,CASSYGTGGKTEAFF,TGTGCCAGCAGTTACGGGACAGGGGGCAAAACTGAAGCTTTCTTT
NA,TRBV7-2,TRBJ2-3,NA,CASSPGGTDTQYF,TGTGCCAGCAGCCCCGGTGGCACAGATACGCAGTATTTT
TRBD1,TRBV6-5,TRBJ1-2,medium-sized,CASRQGTYGYTF,TGTGCCAGCAGACAGGGGACCTATGGCTACACCTTC
NA,TRBV7-9,TRBJ2-7,NA,CASSSTSKIEQYF,TGTGCCAGCAGCTCGACCTCAAAGATTGAGCAGTACTTC
NA,TRBV30,TRBJ2-6,NA,CAWSKSGANVLTF,TGTGCCTGGAGCAAATCTGGGGCCAACGTCCTGACTTTC
TRBD2,TRBV29-1,TRBJ2-1,NA,CSVEALAGGPHEQFF,TGCAGCGTTGAAGCTCTAGCGGGGGGGCCCCATGAGCAGTTCTTC
NA,TRBV7-9,TRBJ2-7,once,CASSPVPGSYEQYF,TGTGCCAGCAGCCCCGTACCAGGATCCTACGAGCAGTACTTC
TRBD1,TRBV18,TRBJ2-7,NA,CASSPLTPGQGVEQYF,TGTGCCAGCTCACCACTAACACCGGGACAGGGGGTTGAGCAGTACTTC
NA,TRBV6-5,TRBJ1-4,few,CASSQRAREKLFF,TGTGCCAGCAGCCAAAGGGCTCGAGAAAAACTGTTTTTT
NA,TRBV7-6,TRBJ2-1,few,CASSGRSADNEQFF,TGTGCCAGCAGCGGACGGTCGGCGGACAATGAGCAGTTCTTC
TRBD1,TRBV7-2,TRBJ2-7,few,CASSPARDSTYEQYF,TGTGCCAGCAGCCCCGCCCGGGACAGTACCTACGAGCAGTACTTC
NA,TRBV5-4,TRBJ1-1,NA,CASSLDSGGTEAFF,TGTGCCAGCAGCTTAGACTCTGGGGGCACTGAAGCTTTCTTT
NA,TRBV5-1,TRBJ2-5,NA,CASSLLTPLGETQYF,TGCGCCAGCAGCCTTCTGACCCCCCTGGGGGAGACCCAGTACTTC
TRBD2,TRBV29-1,TRBJ2-4,NA,CSVIAGARAFQYF,TGCAGCGTAATAGCGGGGGCCCGGGCATTTCAGTACTTC
TRBD1,TRBV29-1,TRBJ1-2,NA,CSDDLGGAKGYTF,TGCAGCGATGACCTAGGGGGCGCGAAGGGCTACACCTTC
TRBD1,TRBV4-1,TRBJ1-4,NA,CASSPRDRGLDEKLFF,TGCGCCAGCAGCCCGAGGGACAGGGGGCTTGATGAAAAACTGTTTTTT
TRBD1,TRBV7-2,TRBJ1-1,NA,CASSLDRGGLNTEAFF,TGTGCCAGCAGCTTAGACAGGGGAGGTTTGAACACTGAAGCTTTCTTT
TRBD2,TRBV4-3,TRBJ2-3,NA,CASSQTSGGPTDTQYF,TGCGCCAGCAGCCAAACTAGCGGGGGCCCCACAGATACGCAGTATTTT
TRBD1,TRBV4-2,TRBJ1-6,few,CASSQGQGNSPLHF,TGTGCCAGCAGCCAGGGACAGGGTAATTCACCCCTCCACTTT
NA,TRBV4-3,TRBJ1-4,NA,CASSQDKRSEKLFF,TGCGCCAGCAGCCAAGATAAGAGGAGTGAAAAACTGTTTTTT
NA,TRBV29-1,TRBJ2-2,few,CSVEEGMAGELFF,TGCAGCGTTGAAGAGGGTATGGCCGGGGAGCTGTTTTTT
NA,TRBV7-9,TRBJ1-3,NA,CASTGTGSGFGNTIYF,TGTGCCAGCACCGGTACAGGTTCGGGGTTCGGAAACACCATATATTTT
NA,TRBV20-1,TRBJ2-3,NA,CSADIGDTQYF,TGCAGTGCTGATATAGGGGATACGCAGTATTTT
NA,TRBV6-1,TRBJ2-1,NA,CASSLRVNEQFF,TGTGCCAGCAGTTTGCGGGTGAATGAGCAGTTCTTC
NA,TRBV27,TRBJ1-2,NA,CASSFGGTNYGYTF,TGTGCCAGCAGTTTTGGGGGGACCAACTATGGCTACACCTTC
NA,TRBV28,TRBJ1-6,NA,CASSLDSPLHF,TGTGCCAGCAGTTTAGATTCACCCCTCCACTTT
NA,TRBV27,TRBJ2-5,few,CASSLLEGETQYF,TGTGCCAGCAGTTTACTCGAGGGGGAGACCCAGTACTTC
TRBD2,TRBV7-2,TRBJ2-6,NA,CASTIAGGRTNVLTF,TGTGCCAGCACCATAGCGGGGGGCCGAACCAACGTCCTGACTTTC
TRBD1,TRBV29-1,TRBJ1-2,NA,CSVEGTDRAWSYGYTF,TGCAGCGTTGAAGGGACGGACAGGGCTTGGAGCTATGGCTACACCTTC
NA,TRBV19,TRBJ1-5,NA,CASRGGAGVKSNQPQHF,TGTGCCAGTAGGGGTGGAGCAGGGGTGAAGAGCAATCAGCCCCAGCATTTT
TRBD1,TRBV28,TRBJ1-5,NA,CASRPQGEGLYQPQHF,TGTGCCAGCAGGCCCCAGGGGGAGGGGTTATATCAGCCCCAGCATTTT
TRBD1,TRBV7-2,TRBJ1-6,few,CASSLTPQGGGPLHF,TGTGCCAGCAGCTTAACTCCTCAGGGGGGAGGACCCCTCCACTTT
NA,TRBV28,TRBJ1-2,once,CASSRTNYGYTF,TGTGCCAGCAGTCGGACAAACTATGGCTACACCTTC